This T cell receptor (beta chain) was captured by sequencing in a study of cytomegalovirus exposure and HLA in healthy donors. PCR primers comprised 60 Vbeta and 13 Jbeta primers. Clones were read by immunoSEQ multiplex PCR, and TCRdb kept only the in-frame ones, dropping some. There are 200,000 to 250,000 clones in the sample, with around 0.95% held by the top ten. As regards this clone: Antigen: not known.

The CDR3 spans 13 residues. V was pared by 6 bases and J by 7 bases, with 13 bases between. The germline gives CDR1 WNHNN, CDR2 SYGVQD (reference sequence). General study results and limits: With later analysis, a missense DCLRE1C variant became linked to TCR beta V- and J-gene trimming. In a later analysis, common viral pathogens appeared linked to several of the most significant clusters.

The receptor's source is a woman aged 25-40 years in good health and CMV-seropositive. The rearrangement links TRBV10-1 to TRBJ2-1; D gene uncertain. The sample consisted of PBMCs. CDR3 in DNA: TGCGCCAGCAGCTTAGTTGGAGTGAATGAGCAGTTCTTC. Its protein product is CASSLVGVNEQFF.